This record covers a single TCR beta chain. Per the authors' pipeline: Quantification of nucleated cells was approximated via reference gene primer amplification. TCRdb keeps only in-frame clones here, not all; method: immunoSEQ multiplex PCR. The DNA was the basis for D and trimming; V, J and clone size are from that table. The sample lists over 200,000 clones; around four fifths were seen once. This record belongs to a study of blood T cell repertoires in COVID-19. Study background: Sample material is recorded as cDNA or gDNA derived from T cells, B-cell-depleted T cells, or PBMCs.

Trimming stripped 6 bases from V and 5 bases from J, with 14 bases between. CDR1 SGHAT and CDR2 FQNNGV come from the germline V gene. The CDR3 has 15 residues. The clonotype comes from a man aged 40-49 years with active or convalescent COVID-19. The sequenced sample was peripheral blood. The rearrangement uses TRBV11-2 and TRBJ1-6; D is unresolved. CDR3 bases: TGTGCCAGCAGTTATGAGGGTGTTGATAATTCACCCCTCCACTTT. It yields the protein CASSYEGVDNSPLHF.